These 23 T cell receptor beta chains share one sample of origin, sequenced in a study of cytomegalovirus exposure and HLA in healthy donors. With 60 Vbeta and 13 Jbeta primers, the PCR was carried out. Clones were read by immunoSEQ multiplex PCR, and TCRdb kept only the in-frame ones, dropping some. The repertoire includes fewer than 150,000 clones, roughly three quarters of them detected once, and about 3.4% sits in the top ten. Specimen: PBMCs. These TCRs come from a man aged 40-55 years in good health and CMV-seronegative.

The J gene is TRBJ2-5, the V gene TRBV4-1; TRBD1 matches at 7 bases. Near its end, the DNA agrees better with TRBJ2-7, so the J call may be wrong. Germline CDR1 and CDR2: MGHRA and YSYEKL. This CDR3 is built from 15 residues. The CDR3 DNA reads TGCGCCAGCAGCCAAGTCACAGGGGTTTTCTACGAGCAGTACTTC. Protein product: CASSQVTGVFYEQYF.

The CDR3 DNA reads TGTGCCAGCAGCTTGGCGGACACCTGGTACGAGCAGTACTTC. Translation gives CASSLADTWYEQYF. The genes are TRBV5-5 and TRBJ2-7, with D maybe TRBD1 (5 bases). Looked up from germline, CDR1 is SGHKS and CDR2 is YYEKEE (reference sequence). V gave up 0 bases and J gave up 4 bases, with 11 bases separating them. The CDR3 extends over 14 amino acids.

This clone was picked up a small number of times. CDR3 in amino acids: CAISESDRVNTEAFF. The DNA for the CDR3 is TGTGCCATCAGTGAGTCAGACAGGGTCAACACTGAAGCTTTCTTT. V is TRBV10-3 and J is TRBJ1-1; 7 positions agree with TRBD1. The CDR3 is 15 amino acids. V lost 0 bases and J lost 2; bases outside the gene matches: 3. Germline V gene data show CDR1 as ENHRY and CDR2 as SYGVKD.

The chain carries TRBV11-3 and TRBJ2-7, with TRBD1 matching over 9 bases. This CDR3 is built from 14 residues. Germline V gene data show CDR1 as SGHNT and CDR2 as YENEEA. The ends lost 5 bases at V and 4 bases at J; junction bases unmatched: 6. CDR3 region: CASSRGQGQYEQYF. The CDR3 DNA is TGTGCCAGCAGCCGGGGACAGGGACAGTACGAGCAGTACTTC. Combining the CDR3 with reference TRBV11-3 and TRBJ2-7 gives the whole variable domain EAGVVQSPRYKIIEKKQPVAFWCNPISGHNTLYWYLQNLGQGPELLIRYENEEAVDDSQLPKDRFSAERLKGVDSTLKIQPAELGDSAVYLCASSRGQGQYEQYFGPGTRLTVT.

The chain recombines TRBV30 with TRBJ1-1; D not certain. This CDR3 has 12 residues. Germline V gene lookup returns CDR1 GTSNPN and CDR2 SVGIG (reference sequence). The V and J ends lost 1 base and 11 bases respectively, with 14 bases between them. The CDR3 region is CAWSERVGAAFF. CDR3 coding DNA: TGTGCCTGGAGTGAGAGGGTTGGAGCTGCTTTCTTT.

V is TRBV28 and J is TRBJ1-5, with TRBD1 identical over 8 bases. Germline CDR1 reads MDHEN; CDR2 reads SYDVKM. V shed 1 base, J shed 7 bases, and the junction held 3 bases outside the gene matches. The length of the CDR3 is 14 residues. As DNA, the CDR3 is TGTGCCAGCAGTTTATCGACAGGGGACCAGCCCCAGCATTTT. It codes for CASSLSTGDQPQHF.

The genes are TRBV13 and TRBJ1-1; the match to TRBD1 covers 10 bases. Germline V lookup: CDR1 PRHDT, CDR2 FYEKMQ (reference sequence). With V trimmed by 1 base and J by 2 bases, 7 bases remained unmatched. The CDR3 loop spans 17 amino acids. The DNA for the CDR3 is TGTGCCAGCAGCTTAGTAGGCCGGGACAGGGGAAACACTGAAGCTTTCTTT. Protein product: CASSLVGRDRGNTEAFF. Variable domain in full (rest from reference TRBV13 and TRBJ1-1): AAGVIQSPRHLIKEKRETATLKCYPIPRHDTVYWYQQGPGQDPQFLISFYEKMQSDKGSIPDRFSAQQFSDYHSELNMSSLELGDSALYFCASSLVGRDRGNTEAFFGQGTRLTVV.

The count of this clone is one. The DNA of the CDR3 is TGCAGCGTCCGACAGGGTCTGGGCACTGAAGCTTTCTTT. Translation: CSVRQGLGTEAFF. V and J are TRBV29-1 and TRBJ1-1, with 7 positions matching TRBD1. The J segment lost 4 bases and the V segment lost 6 bases, leaving 8 bases of the junction unmatched. The CDR3 spans 13 residues. Germline values: CDR1 SQVTM, CDR2 ANQGSEA. Full variable domain (remainder filled in from reference TRBV29-1 and TRBJ1-1): SAVISQKPSRDICQRGTSLTIQCQVDSQVTMMFWYRQQPGQSLTLIATANQGSEATYESGFVIDKFPISRPNLTFSTLTVSNMSPEDSSIYLCSVRQGLGTEAFFGQGTRLTVV.

V and J are TRBV7-9 and TRBJ1-5; 7 bases map to TRBD1. The germline gives CDR1 SEHNR, CDR2 FQNEAQ (reference sequence). The trim removed 5 bases at V and 2 bases at J, leaving 6 bases unmatched. There are 15 residues in the CDR3. As DNA, the CDR3 is TGTGCCAGCAGCCTTGGGGACAGCCGCAATCAGCCCCAGCATTTT. Protein product: CASSLGDSRNQPQHF.

The V gene is TRBV19, the J gene TRBJ2-7, with D possibly matching TRBD1 (5 bases). This CDR3 has 12 residues. V dropped 7 bases and J dropped 2 bases, with 9 bases sitting between them. Germline V gene data show CDR1 as LNHDA and CDR2 as SQIVND (reference sequence). As DNA, the CDR3 is TGTGCCAGTAATCAGGGAACCTACGAGCAGTACTTC. Its translation is CASNQGTYEQYF.

The genes are TRBV6-6 and TRBJ2-7; TRBD2 agrees at 8 bases. Germline CDR1 MNHNY, CDR2 SVGAGI (reference sequence). J lost 0 bases, V lost 2 bases, and 0 bases had no gene match. This CDR3 comprises 14 residues. In nucleotides, the CDR3 is TGTGCCAGCAGTTACACTAGCGGCTCCTACGAGCAGTACTTC. Its translation is CASSYTSGSYEQYF.

In DNA, the CDR3 is TGTGCCAGCAGCCAAGTTTGGGGGGGAGCCTACGAGCAGTACTTC. Translating it yields CASSQVWGGAYEQYF. The rearrangement links TRBV14 to TRBJ2-7, with 7 bases lining up with TRBD2. The CDR3 length is 15 residues. Germline trimming cut 1 base from V and 2 bases from J; bases unmatched to any gene: 5. The V gene's germline CDR1 is SGHDN and CDR2 FVKESK.

The chain joins TRBV7-3 to TRBJ1-3; 11 nucleotides align to TRBD1. V shed 5 bases and J 3 bases; nucleotides not matched to a gene: 6. Germline V gives CDR1 SGHTA, CDR2 FQGTGA. The CDR3 length is 16 residues. CDR3 residues: CASSPGQGAGGNTIYF. CDR3 DNA sequence: TGTGCCAGCAGCCCCGGACAGGGGGCGGGTGGAAACACCATATATTTT.

The genes are TRBV5-1 and TRBJ2-2; D uncertain. Germline values: CDR1 SGHRS, CDR2 YFSETQ. Trimming pared 0 bases from V and 4 bases from J, leaving 4 bases between. The CDR3 covers 13 residues. DNA for the CDR3: TGCGCCAGCAGCTTGGGAGTCACCGGGGAGCTGTTTTTT. It is translated as CASSLGVTGELFF.

The V and J genes are TRBV29-1 and TRBJ2-5; the D gene is possibly TRBD2 (5 bases). The germline CDR1 and CDR2 sequences are SQVTM and ANQGSEA. The ends were cut back, 1 base at V and 5 bases at J, with 17 bases in the middle. This CDR3 spans 15 amino acids. The CDR3 is CSVEASRTGLETQYF. CDR3 in DNA: TGCAGCGTTGAAGCCAGTAGGACTGGGTTGGAGACCCAGTACTTC.

With respect to this clone: Germline and junction disagree at one end, which may indicate a read error. The V gene is TRBV7-9, the J gene TRBJ2-5; TRBD2 matches at 7 bases. Germline CDR1 is SEHNR and CDR2 is FQNEAQ (reference sequence). This CDR3 contains 15 residues. Written as DNA, the CDR3 is TGCGCCAGCAGCCAAGGGGAGGGAGCGGTAGAGACCCAGTACTTC. Its protein is CASSQGEGAVETQYF. Full variable domain (outside the CDR3, taken from reference TRBV7-9 and TRBJ2-5): DTGVSQNPRHKITKRGQNVTFRCDPISEHNRLYWYRQTLGQGPEFLTYFQNEAQLEKSRLLSDRFSAERPKGSFSTLEIQRTEQGDSAMYLCASSQGEGAVETQYFGPGTRLLVL.

This clone was counted a few times. This chain uses TRBV30 with TRBJ2-3, with TRBD1 identical over 9 bases. V shed 2 bases and J 2 bases; nucleotides not matched to a gene: 5. Germline loops: CDR1 GTSNPN, CDR2 SVGIG (reference sequence). The CDR3 contains 15 residues. The CDR3 DNA sequence: TGTGCCTGGAGTAAAGGACAGGGGCCCACAGATACGCAGTATTTT. This encodes CAWSKGQGPTDTQYF.

The chain carries TRBV5-1 and TRBJ1-4; no clear D gene. The CDR3 covers 14 residues. The V gene lost 0 bases and the J gene lost 7 bases, with 10 bases spanning the gap. The germline CDR1 and CDR2 sequences are SGHRS and YFSETQ. CDR3 sequence: CASSLGGRGEKLFF. The CDR3 DNA follows: TGCGCCAGCAGCTTGGGGGGTCGGGGTGAAAAACTGTTTTTT.

The genes are TRBV5-4 and TRBJ1-2; TRBD1 aligns across 8 bases. The CDR3 runs 13 residues. Germline V CDR1 and CDR2: SGHNT, YYREEE (reference sequence). V trimming: 3 bases; J trimming: 2 bases; junction bases outside the gene matches: 0. CDR3 in amino acids: CASSWTGNYGYTF. CDR3 DNA: TGTGCCAGCAGCTGGACAGGGAACTATGGCTACACCTTC. Complete variable domain (other parts from reference TRBV5-4 and TRBJ1-2): ETGVTQSPTHLIKTRGQQVTLRCSSQSGHNTVSWYQQALGQGPQFIFQYYREEENGRGNFPPRFSGLQFPNYSSELNVNALELDDSALYLCASSWTGNYGYTFGSGTRLTVV.

This sequence joins TRBV19 and TRBJ2-1; D is perhaps TRBD2 (7 bases). V was pared by 6 bases and J by 8 bases, with 23 bases between. The CDR3 spans 16 residues. In germline, CDR1 is LNHDA, CDR2 SQIVND (reference sequence). CDR3 loop: CASSTPGRGPFDEQFF. CDR3 DNA: TGTGCCAGTAGCACTCCTGGGCGGGGGCCCTTCGATGAGCAGTTCTTC. Looking up the rest from reference TRBV19 and TRBJ2-1 gives the full variable domain: DGGITQSPKYLFRKEGQNVTLSCEQNLNHDAMYWYRQDPGQGLRLIYYSQIVNDFQKGDIAEGYSVSREKKESFPLTVTSAQKNPTAFYLCASSTPGRGPFDEQFFGPGTRLTVL.

The chain employs TRBV6-1 and TRBJ2-6; D is unresolved. The CDR3 has 14 residues. Trimming cost V 5 bases and J 4 bases, with 9 bases left between them. Germline CDR1 is MNHNS and CDR2 is SASEGT. DNA of the CDR3: TGTGCCAGCAGTAATATTGTGGGGGCCAACGTCCTGACTTTC. Translated, it gives CASSNIVGANVLTF.

This clone was counted once. This chain connects TRBV7-2 to TRBJ2-5; tentatively, D is TRBD2 (6 bases). Per germline, CDR1 SGHTA and CDR2 FQGNSA. The V end lost 0 bases, the J end lost 2 bases, and 19 bases lay between the germline ends. The CDR3 covers 18 residues. CDR3 in amino acids: CASSLASRGSGLQETQYF. CDR3 nucleotide sequence: TGTGCCAGCAGCTTAGCAAGCCGGGGGTCAGGCCTTCAAGAGACCCAGTACTTC.

The rearrangement uses TRBV18 and TRBJ1-5; 10 bases line up with TRBD1. CDR1 and CDR2 from the germline V gene are KGHSH and LQKENI. The CDR3 covers 16 residues. The V gene end was trimmed by 3 bases and the J gene end by 0 bases; junction bases not matched to a gene: 2. In DNA form, the CDR3 reads TGTGCCAGCTCACCCGGACAGGGGGATAGCAATCAGCCCCAGCATTTT. Residues: CASSPGQGDSNQPQHF.